Reported below is one T cell receptor (beta chain). V lost 3 bases to trimming and J lost 3 bases, with 7 bases between them. The length of the CDR3 is 13 residues. The germline CDR1 and CDR2 sequences are MNHNS and SASEGT. This sample is drawn from a study of PD-1 blockade in mismatch repair-deficient tumors. The protocol was immunoSEQ multiplex PCR, while the TCRdb copy is restricted to in-frame clones and leaves out a portion. The table lists under 150,000 clones, 85% to 90% of them singletons, with 13% in the top ten. This sequence joins TRBV6-1 and TRBJ2-3; D is unresolved. The sequence derives from an adult with mismatch repair-deficient cancer. The material sequenced was peripheral blood, taken 44 weeks after starting pembrolizumab. The CDR3 DNA reads as TGTGCCAGCAGTGAGGAGTGGACAGATACGCAGTATTTT. Its protein is CASSEEWTDTQYF.